This entry is about one TCR beta chain. Its target is unknown. This specimen belongs to a study of a mutant IDH1 vaccine in newly diagnosed glioma. Study background: Those enrolled had earlier been treated with radiotherapy, temozolomide, or both, mostly both.

Libraries were prepared by immunoSEQ multiplex PCR; TCRdb keeps only in-frame clonotypes and omits some of them. The sample includes about 60,000 clones, roughly 81% of them seen just once. Regarding the study as a whole: It was about 93% of patients that developed vaccine-induced immune responses.

Stated time point: week 35, safety follow-up. All doses held 300 ug of mutant IDH1 20-mer peptide, with topical imiquimod. Germline CDR1 reads SQVTM; CDR2 reads ANQGSEA. J gave up 5 bases and V 4 bases, and 3 bases lay outside the gene matches. CDR3 length equals 12 residues. The receptor comes from a middle-aged man with glioma. Sample: PBMCs, taken from a glioma patient whose treatment included an IDH1 peptide vaccine. This chain links TRBV29-1 with TRBJ2-7; 9 bases align to TRBD2. CDR3 sequence: CSVVSGSHEQYF. The CDR3 nucleotides read TGCAGCGTTGTTAGCGGGAGCCACGAGCAGTACTTC.